This is a list of T cell receptor beta chains from one sample in a study of spatial heterogeneity in lung cancer. TCRdb redid the calling of the 5' RACE reads with MiXCR, one entry per CDR3 protein. The sample carries about 92,000 distinct CDR3 sequences, about an eighth recorded once. Sequenced here: PBMCs, sampled at surgery. The receptors stem from a male donor with early-stage non-small cell lung cancer. CDR3s leave out the opening cysteine and the closing phenylalanine or tryptophan. The order of the fields is J gene, V gene, D gene, CDR3 protein. A D gene is named only where the DNA matches it firmly.

TRBJ2-3 TRBV7-9 - ASSLLSSTDSDTQY
TRBJ1-2 TRBV7-2 - ASSPREGRSYGYT
TRBJ1-1 TRBV21-1 - ASSKEGTGGCIWITEAF
TRBJ2-2 TRBV27 - ASSRRAGTGELF
TRBJ1-2 TRBV20-1 TRBD1 SARVRDRGQSGYT
TRBJ2-5 TRBV7-9 TRBD2 ASVSGRVGETQY
TRBJ1-6 TRBV5-5 - ASSLADGAYNSPLH
TRBJ2-7 TRBV7-9 TRBD2 ASSLAGVLTEQY
TRBJ1-2 TRBV3-1 - ASSQDFGGRGYT
TRBJ1-5 TRBV20-1 - SAPEIGWSNQPQH
TRBJ1-4 TRBV28 - ATGGAALKLF
TRBJ2-5 TRBV25-1 - ASSEPQGPQETQY
TRBJ2-1 TRBV6-6 TRBD2 ASSGGGRATDEQF
TRBJ2-1 TRBV29-1 - SGKEGSYNEQF
TRBJ2-3 TRBV7-9 - ASSLDRTHSTDTQY
TRBJ1-5 TRBV20-1 - SASDDQPQH
TRBJ2-7 TRBV9 TRBD1 ASSEDRDFYEQY
TRBJ2-1 TRBV12-3/TRBV12-4 - ASRQYGEQF
TRBJ1-5 TRBV2 - ASRLNRAQPQH
TRBJ1-2 TRBV6-6 TRBD1 ASSYTGTGEPNYGYT
TRBJ2-3 TRBV14 TRBD2 ASSTREGRTDTQY
TRBJ2-3 TRBV7-2 - ASSLGGVSSTDTQY
TRBJ2-1 TRBV6-1 TRBD1 ASRGQGIYNEQF
TRBJ2-7 TRBV29-1 - SVVVRYEQY
TRBJ2-5 TRBV9 - ASSVAPSEQETQY
TRBJ2-5 TRBV20-1 TRBD2 SAPTSGGATETQY
TRBJ2-5 TRBV28 - ASRGGLASETQY
TRBJ2-7 TRBV6-5 TRBD1 ASSYSAQGANYEQY
TRBJ2-7 TRBV5-8 - ASSLGGPTYEQY
TRBJ2-1 TRBV13 TRBD2 ASIPTSGTIEQF
TRBJ2-3 TRBV29-1 TRBD1 SVEKQGIVTDTQY
TRBJ2-1 TRBV12-3/TRBV12-4 - ASSLTGTSYNEQF
TRBJ1-3 TRBV7-2 - ASSYFPRHSGNTIY
TRBJ2-5 TRBV7-9 TRBD1 ASSPWTGGETQY
TRBJ2-2 TRBV10-3 - AISVPGGTGELF
TRBJ2-3 TRBV10-3 - AISRTVSTDTQY
TRBJ2-3 TRBV28 - ASSLSGGRDTQY
TRBJ2-3 TRBV6-2/TRBV6-3 TRBD2 ASSYSTSLADFTDTQY
TRBJ2-7 TRBV2 - ASSERTRPGEQY
TRBJ2-7 TRBV19 TRBD2 ASSIDLGLAGTSYEQY
TRBJ2-3 TRBV7-8 - ASIENGIATDTQY
TRBJ1-6 TRBV5-1 TRBD1 ASRNGAGGHSPLH
TRBJ1-3 TRBV29-1 TRBD1 SVDPGGRGNTIY
TRBJ2-1 TRBV5-1 - ASSPDHEQF
TRBJ2-5 TRBV27 TRBD2 ASSRRGGTETQY
TRBJ2-5 TRBV29-1 - SVEKRRRETQY
TRBJ2-7 TRBV5-1 - ASTRLQGGNYEQY
TRBJ2-1 TRBV6-2/TRBV6-3 TRBD1 ASSYRTGTYNEQF
TRBJ2-1 TRBV6-5 - ATVRSRYGNEQF
TRBJ1-2 TRBV24-1 TRBD1 ATSAGTGVGGYT
TRBJ1-1 TRBV5-6 - ASIPGPGFTEAF
TRBJ1-6 TRBV29-1 TRBD1 SVRIGTANNSPLH
TRBJ2-7 TRBV7-9 TRBD2 ASSLALAGGYEQY
TRBJ2-7 TRBV7-2 TRBD1 ASSLARTGIYEQY
TRBJ2-7 TRBV7-9 - ALDRGALEQY
TRBJ1-1 TRBV12-3/TRBV12-4 TRBD1 ASTEAGGIRGTEAF